This T cell receptor (beta chain) appears in the sequencing data of a study of control samples from healthy donors and cancer patients. V lost 5 bases and J lost 2; bases outside the gene matches: 7. Germline loops: CDR1 MGHRA, CDR2 YSYEKL. The CDR3 is made up of 15 amino acids. Method: immunoSEQ multiplex PCR; TCRdb's copy keeps in-frame clones and lacks some. The data show approximately 180,000 clones, with around 92% seen just once and 2% to 2.5% held by the top ten. This clone has a handful of counts. This chain connects TRBV4-1 to TRBJ2-5; 8 bases are a match to TRBD2. Sequenced input: blood. This clonotype was obtained from a woman aged 40 to 49 in good health. The CDR3 coding sequence is TGCGCCAGCAGCGCAGGGACTAGTTGGCAAGAGACCCAGTACTTC. It codes for CASSAGTSWQETQYF.